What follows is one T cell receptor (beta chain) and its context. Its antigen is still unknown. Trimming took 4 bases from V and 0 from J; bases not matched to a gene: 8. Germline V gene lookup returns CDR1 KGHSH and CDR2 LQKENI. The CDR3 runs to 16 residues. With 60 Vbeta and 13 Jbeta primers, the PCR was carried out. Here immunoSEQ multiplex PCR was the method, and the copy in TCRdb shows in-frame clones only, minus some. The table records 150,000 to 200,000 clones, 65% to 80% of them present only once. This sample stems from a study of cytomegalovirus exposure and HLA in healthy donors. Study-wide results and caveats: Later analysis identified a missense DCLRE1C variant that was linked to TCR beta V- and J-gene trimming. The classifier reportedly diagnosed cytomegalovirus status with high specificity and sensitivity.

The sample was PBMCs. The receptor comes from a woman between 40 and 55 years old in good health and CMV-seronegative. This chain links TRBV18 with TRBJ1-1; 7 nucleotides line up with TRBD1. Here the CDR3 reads CASSRRQGFMNTEAFF. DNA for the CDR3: TGTGCCAGCTCACGAAGACAGGGATTCATGAACACTGAAGCTTTCTTT.